This T cell receptor (beta chain) appears in the sequencing data of a study of early stage breast cancer tumors. Findings and caveats of the study: Tumor and normal breast were distinguished via blood comparison in 14 of 16 patients.

CDR3 length: 14 amino acids. The V gene's germline CDR1 is SGHTA and CDR2 FQGTGA. V shed 6 bases, J shed 5 bases, and the junction held 8 bases outside the gene matches. As concerns this clone: Its target is not known.

Repertoires were generated with immunoSEQ multiplex PCR, while TCRdb's copy carries only in-frame clones and drops some. The table lists under 20,000 clones, around 83% of them singletons. Material for sequencing was blood. This clonotype was obtained from a person aged 70 to 79 with breast cancer. The chain recombines TRBV7-3 with TRBJ2-3, with TRBD2 matching over 7 bases. Here the CDR3 DNA reads TGTGCCAGCAGTCCCCGGGGGGAGGAAGATACGCAGTATTTT. Residues: CASSPRGEEDTQYF.